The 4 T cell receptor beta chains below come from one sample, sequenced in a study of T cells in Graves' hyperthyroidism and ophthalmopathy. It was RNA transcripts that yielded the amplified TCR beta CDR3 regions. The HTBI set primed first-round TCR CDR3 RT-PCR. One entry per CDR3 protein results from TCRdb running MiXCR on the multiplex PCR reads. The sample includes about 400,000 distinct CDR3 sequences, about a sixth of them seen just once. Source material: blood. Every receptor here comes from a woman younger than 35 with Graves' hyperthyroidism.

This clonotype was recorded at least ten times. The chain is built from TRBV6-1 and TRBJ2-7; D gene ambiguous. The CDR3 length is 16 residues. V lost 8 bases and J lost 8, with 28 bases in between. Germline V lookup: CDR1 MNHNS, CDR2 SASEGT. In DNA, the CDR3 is TGTGCCAGCGATAAAGCGTCGTCCTCGCACCCTACGAAGCAGTACTTC. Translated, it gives CASDKASSSHPTKQYF.

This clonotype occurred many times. CDR3 coding DNA: TGTGCCAGCAGCCCATCCGGGACAGGGGCCTACAATGAGCAGTTCTTC. Translated, it gives CASSPSGTGAYNEQFF. The chain combines TRBV9 with TRBJ2-1; 10 bases line up with TRBD1. V lost 4 bases and J lost 2; bases outside the gene matches: 6. This CDR3 is built from 16 residues. In germline, CDR1 is SGDLS, CDR2 YYNGEE. The full variable domain, in which reference TRBV9 and TRBJ2-1 provide the parts outside the CDR3, is DSGVTQTPKHLITATGQRVTLRCSPRSGDLSVYWYQQSLDQGLQFLIQYYNGEERAKGNILERFSAQQFPDLHSELNLSSLELGDSALYFCASSPSGTGAYNEQFFGPGTRLTVL.

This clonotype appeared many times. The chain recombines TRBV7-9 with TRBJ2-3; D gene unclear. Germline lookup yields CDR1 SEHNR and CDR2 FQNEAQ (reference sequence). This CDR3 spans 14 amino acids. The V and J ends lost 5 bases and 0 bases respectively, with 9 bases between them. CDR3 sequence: CASSPPHSTDTQYF. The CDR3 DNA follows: TGTGCCAGCAGCCCCCCACACAGCACAGATACGCAGTATTTT.

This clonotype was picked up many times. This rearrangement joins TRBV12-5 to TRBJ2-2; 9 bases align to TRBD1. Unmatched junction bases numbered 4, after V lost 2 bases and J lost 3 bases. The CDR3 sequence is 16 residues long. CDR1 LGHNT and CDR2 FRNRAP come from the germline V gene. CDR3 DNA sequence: TGTGCTAGTGGTTTGACGAGACAGGGGGACACCGGGGAGCTGTTTTTT. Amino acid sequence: CASGLTRQGDTGELFF.